One sample yielded the 9 T cell receptor beta chains listed below, sequenced in a study of blood T cell repertoires in COVID-19. Using immunoSEQ multiplex PCR, the repertoire was profiled, and TCRdb retains in-frame clones only, with some absent. In the table there are about 200,000 clones, about 84% of which are singletons. Material for sequencing was peripheral blood. These receptors were taken from a human donor in a cohort sampled during active COVID-19.

The chain couples TRBV18 to TRBJ2-7; D is undetermined. Trimming took 4 bases from V and 0 from J, leaving 16 bases between them. CDR1 and CDR2 from the germline V gene are KGHSH and LQKENI. CDR3 size: 16 residues. CDR3 DNA sequence: TGTGCCAGCTCACTCGTCATCGGAGACCTCTCCTACGAGCAGTACTTC. Its translation is CASSLVIGDLSYEQYF.

This clone was picked up a small number of times. The V call is TRBV6-6, the J call TRBJ2-7; the match to TRBD1 covers 8 bases. Germline-derived CDR1 and CDR2 are MNHNY and SVGAGI (reference sequence). The CDR3 runs 15 residues. The ends lost 6 bases at V and 3 bases at J; junction bases unmatched: 10. The CDR3 region has the DNA TGTGCCAGCAGCCCCTCCGGGACAGGCGGCTACGAGCAGTACTTC. This sequence encodes CASSPSGTGGYEQYF.

There are a few counts of this clone. The chain links TRBV5-4 to TRBJ1-6; no clear D gene. Trimming took 2 bases from V and 7 from J, leaving 10 bases between them. The germline V gene encodes CDR1 SGHNT and CDR2 YYREEE (reference sequence). The length of the CDR3 is 14 residues. CDR3 in amino acids: CASSFAGSNSPLHF. DNA of the CDR3: TGTGCCAGCAGCTTTGCAGGTTCGAATTCACCCCTCCACTTT.

The chain has TRBV20-1 and TRBJ1-3, with D possibly matching TRBD1 (5 bases). Trimming cost V 3 bases and J 6 bases, with 15 bases left between them. This CDR3 has 14 amino acids. The germline gives CDR1 DFQATT, CDR2 SNEGSKA (reference sequence). CDR3 DNA sequence: TGCAGTGCTAGTATCGACAGCTCAGAAAACACCATATATTTT. Its translation is CSASIDSSENTIYF.

This clone came up a few times. V is TRBV5-5 and J is TRBJ2-6; D ambiguous. The CDR3 sequence is 15 residues long. Trimming took off 4 bases at V and 0 bases at J, with 8 bases between the two ends. The germline V gene encodes CDR1 SGHKS and CDR2 YYEKEE (reference sequence). CDR3 protein: CASSLQSSGANVLTF. In DNA form, the CDR3 reads TGTGCCAGCAGCCTACAGAGCTCTGGGGCCAACGTCCTGACTTTC.

V usage is TRBV7-9 and J usage is TRBJ2-7; unclear D gene. Germline CDR1 reads SEHNR; CDR2 reads FQNEAQ (reference sequence). Trimming cost V 2 bases and J 5 bases, with 7 bases left between them. The CDR3 is made up of 12 amino acids. CDR3 sequence reads: CASSLRVHEQYF. The CDR3 DNA reads TGTGCCAGCAGCTTACGGGTCCACGAGCAGTACTTC.

The chain employs TRBV6-5 and TRBJ2-7, with D possibly TRBD1 on 6 matching bases. The CDR3 sequence is 14 residues long. V lost 6 bases, J lost 6 bases, and 18 bases lay in between. Germline V gene sequence: CDR1 MNHEY, CDR2 SVGAGI. In DNA form, the CDR3 reads TGTGCCAGCAGCTCCGGGACACCTTCGGGCGAGCAGTACTTC. Its translation: CASSSGTPSGEQYF.

The chain links TRBV10-3 to TRBJ2-7, with 8 bases identical to TRBD2. The CDR3 consists of 13 residues. Germline CDR1 reads ENHRY; CDR2 reads SYGVKD. The trim removed 11 bases at V and 5 bases at J, leaving 11 bases unmatched. CDR3 bases: TGTGCCTCGGATTCCGGGACTAGAAACGAGCAGTACTTC. This translates into CASDSGTRNEQYF.

The CDR3 protein is CSVELAGGRDTQYF. The CDR3 region has the DNA TGCAGCGTTGAACTAGCGGGGGGGCGAGATACGCAGTATTTT. This chain connects TRBV29-1 to TRBJ2-3; 12 bases align to TRBD2. V shed 2 bases and J 5 bases; nucleotides not matched to a gene: 2. The CDR3 is 14 residues long. Germline values: CDR1 SQVTM, CDR2 ANQGSEA.